This T cell receptor beta chain was found in a study of regulatory T cells in long-lasting Graves disease. Study-level results: Newly diagnosed disease favored TRBV20-1 and TRBJ2-1 over persistent disease.

The CDR3 extends over 17 amino acids. V was clipped by 3 bases and J by 6 bases; unmatched bases: 14. The germline gives CDR1 GTSNPN, CDR2 SVGIG (reference sequence). Time point described: newly diagnosed GD, antithyroid drugs for less than 3 months. Following extraction of RNA from PBMCs, that RNA was used to make the TCR library. Construction of TCR beta libraries relied on iRepertoire HTBI primers and on Arm-PCR targeting CDR3 regions. A single record per CDR3 protein comes from TCRdb applying MiXCR to the multiplex PCR reads. The table shows 600,000 to 650,000 distinct CDR3 sequences, with approximately 15% occurring only once. This clonotype occurred a few times. Antigen specificity is unknown. This sample also belongs to another study, concerning T cells in Graves' hyperthyroidism and ophthalmopathy. That work contributes: Most clonotypes that expanded in the thyroid above 0.001 also showed up in blood.

The clonotype comes from a woman under 40 with Graves disease. The sequencing used peripheral blood mononuclear cells (PBMCs), collected at new diagnosis, from a patient treated with antithyroid drugs. The V and J genes are TRBV30 and TRBJ2-2; TRBD2 matches 9 bases. The CDR3 region is CAWRLPIAGAAAGELFF. The CDR3 region has the DNA TGTGCCTGGAGATTACCGATAGCGGGAGCGGCGGCCGGGGAGCTGTTTTTT.